A selection of T cell receptor beta chains follows, all from one sample in a study of cytomegalovirus exposure and HLA in healthy donors. Measured with immunoSEQ multiplex PCR; TCRdb has only the in-frame clones, and not every one. In the table there are tens of thousands of clones, around 80% of which are singletons. The sequenced material came from PBMCs. These receptors originate from a man younger than 40 in good health and CMV-seronegative. The CDR3 runs from the conserved cysteine through the conserved F or W. The D gene is left open where the match is weak. Only part of the rows carry a size: once, few, many, or a class if the clone is expanded.

j_gene	d_gene	v_gene	abundance	CDR3nt	CDR3aa
TRBJ1-1	.	TRBV30	.	TGTGCCTGGACCTGGAACACTGAAGCTTTCTTT	CAWTWNTEAFF
TRBJ1-1	.	TRBV7-9	.	TGTGCCAGCAGACCCCCCGGGGGGGGAACTGAAGCTTTCTTT	CASRPPGGGTEAFF
TRBJ2-7	.	TRBV5-8	.	TGTGCCAGCAGTCTTCGTAGCGGACGGGCCTACGAGCAGTACTTC	CASSLRSGRAYEQYF
TRBJ2-1	TRBD2	TRBV6-4	.	TGTGCCAGCAGTGACGAACTAAGGACTAGCGGAGACTACAATGAGCAGTTCTTC	CASSDELRTSGDYNEQFF
TRBJ2-5	TRBD2	TRBV7-2	.	TGTGCCAGCAGCTTGGGGAGGGGGACTAGGTCGATGGAGACCCAGTACTTC	CASSLGRGTRSMETQYF
TRBJ2-3	TRBD2	TRBV4-1	few	TGCGCCAGCAGCCAAGATTGGGAGGGTAGCACAGATACGCAGTATTTT	CASSQDWEGSTDTQYF
TRBJ2-3	TRBD1	TRBV11-2	.	TGTGCCAGCAGCCAGAGAGGGACAGGGGAACTCACAGATACGCAGTATTTT	CASSQRGTGELTDTQYF
TRBJ2-7	.	TRBV5-4	.	TGTGCCAGCAGCTTGGTAGGACAGACCACGGAGCAGTACTTC	CASSLVGQTTEQYF
TRBJ1-5	.	TRBV7-2	.	TGTGCCAGCTCCGGACAGCGCAATCAGCCCCAGCATTTT	CASSGQRNQPQHF
TRBJ2-1	.	TRBV28	.	TGTGCCAGCAGCACTAACAGGGACCCCTACAATGAGCAGTTCTTC	CASSTNRDPYNEQFF
TRBJ2-2	.	TRBV4-2	once	TGTGCCAGCAGCCAAGATCCCCAGAACACCGGGGAGCTGTTTTTT	CASSQDPQNTGELFF
TRBJ1-2	.	TRBV6-5	.	TGTGCCAGCAGTAGCGGGGAGGGAGCTAACTATGGCTACACCTTC	CASSSGEGANYGYTF
TRBJ1-1	TRBD1	TRBV4-3	few	TGCGCCAGCAGCCAGGGACAGGGGTGGACTGAAGCTTTCTTT	CASSQGQGWTEAFF
TRBJ2-1	TRBD2	TRBV13	.	TGTGCCAGCAGACTCGAGGGACTAGCGGTCTACAATGAGCAGTTCTTC	CASRLEGLAVYNEQFF
TRBJ2-7	.	TRBV7-2	.	TGTGCCAGCAGCTTAGCGGGGGGGGCCGACGAGCAGTACTTC	CASSLAGGADEQYF
TRBJ2-2	TRBD1	TRBV6-5	.	TGTGCCAGCAGTTACAGGGGGCCGGCCGGGGAGCTGTTTTTT	CASSYRGPAGELFF
TRBJ1-5	.	TRBV19	.	TGTGCCAGCAAGCGAAGTCTCTATAGCAATCAGCCCCAGCATTTT	CASKRSLYSNQPQHF